The clone carrying this T cell receptor beta chain occurred many times. Its matching antigen is unknown. This entry is derived from a study of T-cell memory formation after mild COVID-19. Study at large: The study found TCR clusters largely donor specific. Study-wide findings and caveats: Second-wave clones peaking on day 37 lacked confirmed SARS-CoV-2 specificity. Mostly located in CM and EM were contracting CD4+ clones, with contracting CD8+ clones located in EMRA. CD4+ bias marked clones expanding day 15 to 37, unlike balanced contracting clones.

TCRdb independently ran MiXCR on the 5' RACE reads; one entry per CDR3 protein. The sample holds about 400,000 distinct CDR3 sequences, 16% seen once. CDR1 is SGHDN and CDR2 is FVKESK in the germline V gene. The CDR3 runs 15 residues. The ends were cut back, 0 bases at V and 2 bases at J, with 11 bases in the middle. The rearrangement uses TRBV14 and TRBJ2-7; D unresolved. This clonotype was obtained from a man younger than 35 who had mild COVID-19 (a few samples of this study predate the infection). Cell type and time point are not known. The sequencing input was PBMCs or a T cell subset sorted from them (not recorded which). The CDR3 spells CASSQEGPVTYEQYF. The CDR3 nucleotides read TGTGCCAGCAGCCAAGAAGGTCCCGTCACCTACGAGCAGTACTTC.